The rows below give T cell receptor beta chains drawn from one sample of a study of T-cell memory formation after mild COVID-19. TCRdb called the 5' RACE reads again in MiXCR, with one record for every CDR3 protein. This table has roughly 620,000 distinct CDR3 sequences, roughly 18% appearing once. Material: PBMCs or a T cell subset sorted from them (not recorded which). These receptors all come from an adult woman who had mild COVID-19 (a few samples of this study predate the infection). Cell type and time point are not known. Both conserved end residues are part of each CDR3. A D gene is named only where the DNA matches it firmly. A row's size may be missing; if present it is once, few, many or a size class.

clone size	V gene	D gene	J gene	CDR3 protein	CDR3 DNA
many	TRBV12-3/TRBV12-4	TRBD1	TRBJ2-4	CASRDRSAPLQYF	TGTGCCAGCAGGGACAGGAGTGCCCCACTTCAGTACTTC
.	TRBV20-1	TRBD1	TRBJ1-2	CSAGQAYGYTF	TGCAGTGCGGGACAGGCTTATGGCTACACCTTC
.	TRBV12-3/TRBV12-4	.	TRBJ2-1	CASRGNNEQFF	TGTGCCAGCAGGGGCAACAATGAGCAGTTCTTC
.	TRBV20-1	.	TRBJ2-1	CSAMRTTYNEQFF	TGCAGTGCTATGCGGACTACCTACAATGAGCAGTTCTTC
.	TRBV14	.	TRBJ1-2	CASSQEGQEFRGYTF	TGTGCCAGCAGCCAAGAGGGCCAGGAGTTCCGTGGCTACACCTTC
few	TRBV4-2	.	TRBJ2-5	CASSQVPGGLGETQYF	TGTGCCAGCAGCCAAGTCCCGGGGGGCCTGGGAGAGACCCAGTACTTC
.	TRBV6-2/TRBV6-3	.	TRBJ2-1	CASSYSMETFPYNEQFF	TGTGCCAGCAGTTACTCAATGGAGACCTTCCCCTACAATGAGCAGTTCTTC
few	TRBV7-9	.	TRBJ1-5	CASSSMGVPNQPQHF	TGTGCCAGCAGCTCCATGGGGGTTCCAAATCAGCCCCAGCATTTT
few	TRBV12-3/TRBV12-4	.	TRBJ1-3	CASNDRSSGNTIYF	TGTGCCAGCAATGACAGGAGCTCTGGAAACACCATATATTTT
.	TRBV21-1	.	TRBJ1-2	CASSGHREGGYGYTF	TGTGCCAGCAGTGGGCATCGTGAGGGGGGCTATGGCTACACCTTC
few	TRBV30	TRBD2	TRBJ2-2	CAWRGLAVNTGELFF	TGTGCCTGGAGGGGACTAGCGGTTAACACCGGGGAGCTGTTTTTT
.	TRBV6-2/TRBV6-3	.	TRBJ2-2	CASSYSNPGYTGELFF	TGTGCCAGCAGTTACTCGAATCCGGGATACACCGGGGAGCTGTTTTTT
.	TRBV6-6	.	TRBJ2-7	CASSYSGSGGSEQYF	TGTGCCAGCAGTTACTCGGGCAGTGGAGGATCCGAGCAGTACTTC
.	TRBV7-6	.	TRBJ1-5	CASSLGGAFNQPQHF	TGTGCCAGCAGCTTAGGGGGGGCTTTCAATCAGCCCCAGCATTTT
once	TRBV7-6	TRBD2	TRBJ2-3	CASSPPSGRYTDTQYF	TGTGCCAGCAGCCCCCCTAGCGGGAGGTATACAGATACGCAGTATTTT
few	TRBV24-1	.	TRBJ1-2	CATSDGGANYGYTF	TGTGCCACCAGTGACGGGGGAGCTAACTATGGCTACACCTTC
few	TRBV11-2	.	TRBJ1-3	CASSETGAPGNTIYF	TGTGCCAGCAGCGAGACTGGAGCGCCGGGAAACACCATATATTTT
few	TRBV2	.	TRBJ2-4	CASHFQPAKNIQYF	TGTGCCAGCCATTTTCAACCAGCCAAAAACATTCAGTACTTC
few	TRBV5-6	.	TRBJ1-2	CASSLNRRQLYGYTF	TGTGCCAGCAGCTTGAACCGGAGACAGCTATATGGCTACACCTTC
.	TRBV4-3	TRBD2	TRBJ2-7	CASSQDGLAANYEQYF	TGCGCCAGCAGCCAAGATGGGCTAGCGGCCAACTACGAGCAGTACTTC
few	TRBV15	TRBD1	TRBJ1-2	CATSRETGAVIYGYTF	TGTGCCACCAGCAGGGAGACAGGGGCTGTTATCTATGGCTACACCTTC
few	TRBV5-1	TRBD2	TRBJ2-1	CASSPWGLADNEQFF	TGCGCCAGCAGCCCGTGGGGACTAGCGGACAATGAGCAGTTCTTC
few	TRBV5-6	.	TRBJ2-3	CASSLERVLRTDTQYF	TGTGCCAGCAGCTTGGAACGTGTTCTACGCACAGATACGCAGTATTTT
.	TRBV12-3/TRBV12-4	.	TRBJ2-5	CASSRDGSFLKETQYF	TGTGCCAGCAGCCGTGATGGCAGTTTCCTTAAAGAGACCCAGTACTTC
once	TRBV6-2/TRBV6-3	.	TRBJ2-3	CATAAGGTDTQYF	TGTGCCACGGCAGCAGGGGGCACAGATACGCAGTATTTT
few	TRBV5-4	TRBD1	TRBJ1-2	CASSVGTENYGYTF	TGTGCCAGCAGCGTCGGGACAGAAAACTATGGCTACACCTTC
few	TRBV7-6	.	TRBJ2-7	CASSPITGSYEQYF	TGTGCCAGCAGCCCCATTACAGGATCCTACGAGCAGTACTTC
few	TRBV12-3/TRBV12-4	.	TRBJ2-3	CASSPSFGDTQYF	TGTGCCAGCAGTCCTAGCTTCGGAGATACGCAGTATTTT
few	TRBV7-2	.	TRBJ2-1	CASSLVGANEQFF	TGTGCCAGCAGCTTAGTAGGGGCGAATGAGCAGTTCTTC
few	TRBV5-1	TRBD1	TRBJ2-7	CASSTTGTGLWQYF	TGCGCCAGCAGCACCACCGGGACAGGGTTATGGCAGTACTTC
many	TRBV18	.	TRBJ2-3	CASSPRDRTDTQYF	TGTGCCAGCTCACCCCGGGACCGCACAGATACGCAGTATTTT
.	TRBV7-9	TRBD2	TRBJ2-3	CASRGLAGSGGDTQYF	TGTGCCAGCCGAGGACTAGCGGGATCCGGGGGAGATACGCAGTATTTT
.	TRBV12-3/TRBV12-4	TRBD2	TRBJ2-6	CASTSSGGHISGANVLTF	TGTGCCAGCACATCTAGCGGGGGGCATATCTCTGGGGCCAACGTCCTGACTTTC
few	TRBV4-1	TRBD1	TRBJ1-5	CASSRAGGFQPQHF	TGCGCCAGCAGCCGGGCAGGGGGATTTCAGCCCCAGCATTTT
few	TRBV7-3	TRBD1	TRBJ2-2	CASSSSGTGRTGELFF	TGTGCCAGCAGTTCCTCCGGGACAGGGCGCACCGGGGAGCTGTTTTTT
few	TRBV10-3	TRBD1	TRBJ2-7	CAISEMGQGRLEQYF	TGTGCCATCAGTGAGATGGGACAGGGCCGGCTCGAGCAGTACTTC
many	TRBV4-3	.	TRBJ1-3	CASSLGTGTGNTIYF	TGCGCCAGCAGCCTCGGAACAGGGACGGGAAACACCATATATTTT
many	TRBV20-1	TRBD2	TRBJ2-1	CSARDASGRANEQFF	TGCAGTGCTAGAGATGCTAGCGGGAGGGCGAATGAGCAGTTCTTC
few	TRBV18	TRBD1	TRBJ2-3	CASSPRDRGRRADTQYF	TGTGCCAGCTCACCGCGTGACAGGGGGCGCCGGGCAGATACGCAGTATTTT
few	TRBV5-1	TRBD1	TRBJ1-4	CASSRTGQGREKLFF	TGCGCCAGCAGCCGCACGGGACAGGGTCGTGAAAAACTGTTTTTT
few	TRBV7-9	.	TRBJ2-3	CASSFRRQRTDTQYF	TGTGCCAGCAGCTTTCGACGACAACGTACAGATACGCAGTATTTT